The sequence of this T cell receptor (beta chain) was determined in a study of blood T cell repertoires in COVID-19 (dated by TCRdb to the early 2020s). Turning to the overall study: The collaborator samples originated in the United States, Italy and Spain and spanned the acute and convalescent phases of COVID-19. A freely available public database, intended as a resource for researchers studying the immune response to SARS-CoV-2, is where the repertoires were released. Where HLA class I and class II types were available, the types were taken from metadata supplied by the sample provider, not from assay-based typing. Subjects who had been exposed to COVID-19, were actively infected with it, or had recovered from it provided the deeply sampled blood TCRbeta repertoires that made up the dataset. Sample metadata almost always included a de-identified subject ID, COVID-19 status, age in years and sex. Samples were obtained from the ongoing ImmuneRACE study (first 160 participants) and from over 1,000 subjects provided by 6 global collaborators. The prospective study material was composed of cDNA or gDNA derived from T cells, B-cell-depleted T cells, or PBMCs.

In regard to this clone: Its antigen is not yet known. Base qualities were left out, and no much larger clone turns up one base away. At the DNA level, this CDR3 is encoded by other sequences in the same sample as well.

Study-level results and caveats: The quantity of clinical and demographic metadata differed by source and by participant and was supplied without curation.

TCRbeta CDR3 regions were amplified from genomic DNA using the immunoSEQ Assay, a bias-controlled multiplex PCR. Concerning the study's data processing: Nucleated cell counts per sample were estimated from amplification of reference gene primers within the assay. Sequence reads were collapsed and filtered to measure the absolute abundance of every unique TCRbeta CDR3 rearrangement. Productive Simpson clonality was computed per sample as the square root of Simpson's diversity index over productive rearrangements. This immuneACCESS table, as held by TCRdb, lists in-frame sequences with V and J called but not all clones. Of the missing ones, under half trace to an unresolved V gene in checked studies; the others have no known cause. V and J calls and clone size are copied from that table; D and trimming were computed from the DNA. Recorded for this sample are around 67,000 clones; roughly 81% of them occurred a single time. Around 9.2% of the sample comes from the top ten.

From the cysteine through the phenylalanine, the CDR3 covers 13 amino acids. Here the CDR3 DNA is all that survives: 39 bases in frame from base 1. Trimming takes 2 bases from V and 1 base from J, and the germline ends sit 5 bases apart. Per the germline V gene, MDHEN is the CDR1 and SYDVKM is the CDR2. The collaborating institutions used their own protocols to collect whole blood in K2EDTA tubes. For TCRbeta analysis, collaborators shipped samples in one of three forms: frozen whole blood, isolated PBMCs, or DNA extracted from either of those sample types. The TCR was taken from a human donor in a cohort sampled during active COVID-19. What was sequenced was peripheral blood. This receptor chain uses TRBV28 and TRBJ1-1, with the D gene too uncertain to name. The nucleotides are TGTGCCAGCAGTTTAGGAGGGAACACTGAAGCTTTCTTT. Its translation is CASSLGGNTEAFF.